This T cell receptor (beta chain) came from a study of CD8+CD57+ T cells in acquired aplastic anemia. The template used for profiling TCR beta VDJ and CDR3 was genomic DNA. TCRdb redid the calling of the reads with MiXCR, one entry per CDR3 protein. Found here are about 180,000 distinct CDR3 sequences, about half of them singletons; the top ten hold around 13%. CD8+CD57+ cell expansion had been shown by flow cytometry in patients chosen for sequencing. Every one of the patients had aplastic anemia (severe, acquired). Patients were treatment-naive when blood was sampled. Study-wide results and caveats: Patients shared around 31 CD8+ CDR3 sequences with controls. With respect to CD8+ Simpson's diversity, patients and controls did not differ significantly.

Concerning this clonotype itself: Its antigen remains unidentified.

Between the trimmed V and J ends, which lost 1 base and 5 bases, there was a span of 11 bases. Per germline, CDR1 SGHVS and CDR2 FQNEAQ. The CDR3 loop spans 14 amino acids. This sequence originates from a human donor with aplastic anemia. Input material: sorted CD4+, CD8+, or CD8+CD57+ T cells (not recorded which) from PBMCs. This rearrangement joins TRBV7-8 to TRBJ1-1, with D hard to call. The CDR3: CASSLGQARTEAFF. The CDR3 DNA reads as TGTGCCAGCAGCTTAGGGCAAGCAAGGACTGAAGCTTTCTTT. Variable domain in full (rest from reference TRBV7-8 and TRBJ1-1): GAGVSQSPRYKVAKRGQDVALRCDPISGHVSLFWYQQALGQGPEFLTYFQNEAQLDKSGLPSDRFFAERPEGSVSTLKIQRTQQEDSAVYLCASSLGQARTEAFFGQGTRLTVV.